This TCR beta chain stems from a study of control samples from healthy donors and cancer patients. The assay was immunoSEQ multiplex PCR, and TCRdb's table has in-frame clones only and misses some. This sample has fewer than 150,000 clones; roughly 90% occur once, and the top ten carry almost 8%. The source material was blood. The TCR originated in a woman in her late teens or twenties in good health.

The CDR3 DNA sequence: TGTGCCAGCAGGGGGCTTGAGGAGCTGTTTTTT. As protein: CASRGLEELFF. This chain uses TRBV28 with TRBJ2-2, with TRBD1 as a possible D gene (5 bases). This CDR3 comprises 11 residues. Trimming removed 6 bases at V and 10 bases at J, with 9 bases between. Germline V gene data show CDR1 as MDHEN and CDR2 as SYDVKM.